One and the same sample provided the 15 T cell receptor beta chains below, sequenced in a study of blood T cell repertoires in COVID-19. The data were produced by immunoSEQ multiplex PCR, yet TCRdb's version contains in-frame clones alone and is incomplete. The data contain over 150,000 clones, roughly 87% of them singletons. Sequenced input: PBMCs or T cells enriched from blood (not recorded which). These receptors were taken from a woman aged 25 to 39 who had recovered from COVID-19.

The chain combines TRBV5-1 with TRBJ2-3; 7 positions agree with TRBD2. CDR1 and CDR2 from the germline V gene are SGHRS and YFSETQ. The CDR3 extends over 14 amino acids. The ends lost 4 bases at V and 4 bases at J; junction bases unmatched: 6. The CDR3 loop reads CASSGGRGPDTQYF. The CDR3 bases are TGCGCCAGCAGCGGGGGGAGGGGCCCAGATACGCAGTATTTT.

This clone was picked up a small number of times. This rearrangement joins TRBV2 to TRBJ1-5; D gene unclear. The CDR3 length is 15 residues. CDR1 and CDR2 from the germline V gene are SNHLY and FYNNEI. V was clipped by 6 bases and J by 0 bases, with 12 bases between them. The CDR3 nucleotides are TGTGCCAGCAGCCCCCAAACCTATAGCAATCAGCCCCAGCATTTT. Its translation is CASSPQTYSNQPQHF.

CDR3 amino acids: CASSLARSGSNNEQFF. The CDR3 DNA follows: TGCGCCAGCAGCTTGGCCCGGTCGGGATCCAACAATGAGCAGTTCTTC. The rearrangement joins TRBV5-1 to TRBJ2-1; possible D gene TRBD2, 5 bases. This CDR3 is built from 16 residues. Deletions cut 0 bases from V and 5 bases from J, with 15 bases between. The germline gives CDR1 SGHRS, CDR2 YFSETQ.

This clone has only a few counts. The chain employs TRBV2 and TRBJ2-4, with 10 positions matching TRBD2. In germline, CDR1 is SNHLY, CDR2 FYNNEI. CDR3 length equals 14 residues. V shed 4 bases and J 8 bases; nucleotides not matched to a gene: 5. CDR3 in amino acids: CASSVAGGADIQYF. The CDR3, as DNA: TGTGCCAGCAGTGTAGCGGGAGGTGCGGACATTCAGTACTTC.

V is TRBV29-1 and J is TRBJ2-5; D possibly corresponds to TRBD2 (6 bases). The V gene's germline CDR1 is SQVTM and CDR2 ANQGSEA. V lost 3 bases and J 2 bases, leaving 10 bases between the germline ends. This CDR3 has 13 residues. This chain's CDR3 is CSVEGGGQETQYF. CDR3 DNA: TGCAGCGTTGAGGGGGGAGGACAAGAGACCCAGTACTTC.

The J gene is TRBJ2-1, the V gene TRBV19, with D tentatively TRBD1 (6 bases). V was shortened by 7 bases and J by 6 bases, with 19 bases between the two germline ends. This CDR3 has 15 residues. Germline values: CDR1 LNHDA, CDR2 SQIVND (reference sequence). CDR3 in amino acids: CASTPKASRGNEQFF. In DNA, the CDR3 is TGTGCCAGTACCCCCAAGGCTAGCAGGGGCAATGAGCAGTTCTTC.

The chain employs TRBV13 and TRBJ2-7, with D maybe TRBD1 (6 bases). The V and J ends lost 5 bases and 1 base respectively, with 21 bases between them. Per the germline V gene, CDR1 is PRHDT and CDR2 is FYEKMQ (reference sequence). CDR3 length equals 17 residues. CDR3 loop: CASSPPGFDRTSYEQYF. In DNA, the CDR3 is TGTGCCAGCAGCCCTCCAGGGTTTGACAGGACATCCTACGAGCAGTACTTC.

This sequence joins TRBV5-6 and TRBJ2-5, with D uncertain. Germline CDR1 SGHDT, CDR2 YYEEEE. Trimming shortened V by 0 bases and J by 2 bases, and 11 bases separated the two germline ends. There are 15 residues in the CDR3. This CDR3 reads CASSLEHSPQETQYF. The CDR3 DNA follows: TGTGCCAGCAGCTTGGAGCACAGCCCTCAAGAGACCCAGTACTTC.

Details on this clone: One junction end does not reproduce the germline sequence, and a read error may be involved. CDR3 nucleotides: TGCGCCAGCAGTCAAGCACTGTCCCCTCAGCCCCAGCATTTT. Translating it yields CASSQALSPQPQHF. The chain joins TRBV4-3 to TRBJ1-5; D not resolved. CDR3 length: 14 amino acids. Germline loops: CDR1 LGHNA, CDR2 YSLEER.

This chain uses TRBV9 with TRBJ1-1, with D possibly being TRBD1 (5 bases). This CDR3 is built from 15 residues. Germline CDR1 SGDLS, CDR2 YYNGEE. Trimming took off 1 base at V and 3 bases at J, with 13 bases between the two ends. DNA of the CDR3: TGTGCCAGCAGCGTATCGGGGGAAGTAGACACTGAAGCTTTCTTT. Amino acids: CASSVSGEVDTEAFF.

This chain joins TRBV15 and TRBJ2-2; D ambiguous. V lost 8 bases and J 1 base, leaving 5 bases between the germline ends. Germline CDR1 is LNHNV and CDR2 is YYDKDF (reference sequence). The CDR3 runs to 12 residues. The CDR3 region is CATALNTGELFF. The CDR3 nucleotides read TGTGCCACCGCACTGAACACCGGGGAGCTGTTTTTT.

The chain employs TRBV6-2 or TRBV6-3 and TRBJ2-7, with 7 nucleotides matching TRBD1. The J segment lost 1 base and the V segment lost 0 bases, leaving 9 bases of the junction unmatched. Looked up from germline, CDR1 is MNHEY and CDR2 is SVGEGT. CDR3 length: 17 amino acids. CDR3 nucleotide sequence: TGTGCCAGCAGTTACTCGACCCGGGACAGTGATTCCTACGAGCAGTACTTC. It encodes CASSYSTRDSDSYEQYF.

V usage is TRBV6-2 or TRBV6-3 and J usage is TRBJ1-6, with D tentatively TRBD1 (6 bases). The CDR3 covers 16 residues. Germline-derived CDR1 and CDR2 are MNHEY and SVGEGT. V lost 5 bases and J 5 bases, leaving 16 bases between the germline ends. CDR3 sequence reads: CASSTTSGEDNSPLHF. The CDR3 bases are TGTGCCAGCAGTACCACCTCAGGGGAAGATAATTCACCCCTCCACTTT.

The chain has TRBV7-6 and TRBJ2-7, with 16 bases matching TRBD2. This CDR3 has 17 amino acids. J was trimmed by 1 base and V by 5 bases; bases with no gene match: 5. The V gene's germline CDR1 is SGHVS and CDR2 FNYEAQ. The CDR3 loop reads CASSPGLAGGTSYEQYF. The CDR3 nucleotides are TGTGCCAGCAGCCCGGGACTAGCGGGGGGGACTTCCTACGAGCAGTACTTC.

This clone was counted once. V gene TRBV24-1 combines with J gene TRBJ2-5, with no clear D. Between the trimmed V and J ends, which lost 3 bases and 1 base, there was a span of 11 bases. Per germline, CDR1 KGHDR and CDR2 SFDVKD. The length of the CDR3 is 15 residues. The CDR3 DNA reads as TGTGCCACCAGTGATCCACTCCTCCCCCAAGAGACCCAGTACTTC. It yields the protein CATSDPLLPQETQYF.